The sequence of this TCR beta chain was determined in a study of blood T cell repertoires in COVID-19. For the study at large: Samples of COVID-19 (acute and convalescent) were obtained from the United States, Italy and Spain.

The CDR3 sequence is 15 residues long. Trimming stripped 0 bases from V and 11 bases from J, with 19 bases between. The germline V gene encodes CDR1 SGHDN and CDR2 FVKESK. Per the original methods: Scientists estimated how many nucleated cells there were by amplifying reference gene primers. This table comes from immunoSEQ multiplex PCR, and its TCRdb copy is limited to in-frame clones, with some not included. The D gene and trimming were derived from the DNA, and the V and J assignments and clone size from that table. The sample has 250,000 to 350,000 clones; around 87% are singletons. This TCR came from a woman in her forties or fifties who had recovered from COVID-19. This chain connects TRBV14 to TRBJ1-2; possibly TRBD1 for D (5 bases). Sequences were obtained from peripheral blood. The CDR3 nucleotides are TGTGCCAGCAGCCAAGATGTGGGGGGAATTGTGGGGTACACCTTC. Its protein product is CASSQDVGGIVGYTF.